This entry features one T cell receptor (beta chain) sequence. The sample originates from a study of blood T cell repertoires in COVID-19. As for the study in general: Spain, Italy and the United States supplied samples that represented acute and convalescent COVID-19. Sources were T cells, B-cell-depleted T cells, or PBMCs; the material itself was cDNA or gDNA.

Patients in Seattle were enrolled during active infection, then followed longitudinally. CDR1 and CDR2 (germline): SQVTM, ANQGSEA. Trimming shortened V by 6 bases and J by 1 base, and 16 bases separated the two germline ends. The CDR3 is 15 amino acids. In the original analysis: Amplification of reference gene primers provided the estimated nucleated cell counts. Sequencing used immunoSEQ multiplex PCR; TCRdb keeps in-frame clones, though not all of them. D and trimming come from the DNA, and the V and J calls and clone size come from that table. The sample holds almost 250,000 clones; roughly 82% are singletons and the top ten take over 5.5%.

V usage is TRBV29-1 and J usage is TRBJ1-3; D ambiguous. The origin of this receptor is a woman older than 75 with COVID-19, enrolled during active disease. What was sequenced was peripheral blood. The chain's CDR3 is CSVPAEGRSGNTIYF. The CDR3 DNA reads TGCAGCGTCCCCGCCGAGGGCCGATCTGGAAACACCATATATTTT.